Below, 22 T cell receptor beta chains from the same sample are listed, as sequenced in a study of blood T cell repertoires in COVID-19. The table came from immunoSEQ multiplex PCR; TCRdb's copy has only in-frame clones and leaves some out. This table holds 200,000 or so clones, over 75% found once. Sequenced material: peripheral blood. These receptor sequences come from a human donor in a cohort sampled during active COVID-19.

This clone is a singleton in its sample. The chain combines TRBV12-3 or TRBV12-4 with TRBJ2-7; D is unresolved. The CDR3 length is 11 residues. Between the trimmed V and J ends, which lost 3 bases and 5 bases, there was a span of 5 bases. The CDR3 protein is CASSFFDEQYF. As DNA, the CDR3 is TGTGCCAGCAGTTTCTTTGACGAGCAGTACTTC.

This chain joins TRBV19 and TRBJ1-5; 9 nucleotides match TRBD1. The V and J ends lost 3 bases and 6 bases, in that order; junction bases with no gene match: 6. Germline assignment: CDR1 LNHDA and CDR2 SQIVND (reference sequence). The CDR3 has 15 residues. For the CDR3, the DNA is TGTGCCAGTAGTATTGGGACAGGGCTCGCTCAGCCCCAGCATTTT. This codes for CASSIGTGLAQPQHF.

The V and J genes are TRBV28 and TRBJ2-6; TRBD2 is a possible D gene (5 bases). In germline, CDR1 is MDHEN, CDR2 SYDVKM. The CDR3 is made up of 19 amino acids. V was cut by 2 bases and J by 0 bases, with 17 bases left in between. CDR3 in amino acids: CASSLPFPSSDSGANVLTF. CDR3 nucleotide sequence: TGTGCCAGCAGTTTACCGTTCCCTAGCTCCGACTCTGGGGCCAACGTCCTGACTTTC.

The chain recombines TRBV5-1 with TRBJ1-4; 8 nucleotides align to TRBD1. The CDR3 spans 15 residues. The germline gives CDR1 SGHRS, CDR2 YFSETQ. With V trimmed by 4 bases and J by 8 bases, 10 bases remained unmatched. CDR3 in amino acids: CASSALAGGEEKLFF. The CDR3 bases are TGCGCCAGCAGCGCCCTGGCAGGGGGCGAGGAAAAACTGTTTTTT.

This clone was seen more than once but under ten times. The rearrangement uses TRBV11-3 and TRBJ2-1, with D possibly being TRBD1 (6 bases). The CDR3 sequence is 13 residues long. Germline-derived CDR1 and CDR2 are SGHNT and YENEEA. The V gene lost 3 bases and the J gene lost 7 bases, with 10 bases spanning the gap. CDR3 sequence (DNA): TGTGCCAGCAGCTTGGAACAGGGTAATGAGCAGTTCTTC. It is translated as CASSLEQGNEQFF.

V usage is TRBV19 and J usage is TRBJ1-6; TRBD1 is a possible D gene (5 bases). The germline V and J ends were trimmed by 5 bases and 10 bases, with 15 bases remaining between them. This CDR3 has 14 residues. CDR1 is LNHDA and CDR2 is SQIVND in the germline V gene (reference sequence). The CDR3 protein is CASSPPGVESPLHF. CDR3 nucleotide sequence: TGTGCCAGTAGTCCCCCGGGGGTAGAGTCACCCCTCCACTTT.

This chain connects TRBV6-5 to TRBJ1-2; 9 bases are a match to TRBD1. Germline-derived CDR1 and CDR2 are MNHEY and SVGAGI. V shed 0 bases, J shed 3 bases, and the junction held 2 bases outside the gene matches. The CDR3 runs 15 residues. CDR3 sequence: CASSYSTGGDYGYTF. CDR3 nucleotides: TGTGCCAGCAGTTACTCTACAGGGGGCGACTATGGCTACACCTTC.

V usage is TRBV19 and J usage is TRBJ1-5, with D perhaps TRBD1 (6 bases). CDR1 LNHDA and CDR2 SQIVND come from the germline V gene (reference sequence). This CDR3 spans 15 amino acids. V was pared by 2 bases and J by 0 bases, with 8 bases between. CDR3 sequence reads: CASSISRGSNQPQHF. The CDR3, as DNA: TGTGCCAGTAGTATAAGCAGGGGTAGCAATCAGCCCCAGCATTTT.

This chain links TRBV15 with TRBJ2-7; D call uncertain. This CDR3 spans 11 amino acids. Germline V CDR1 and CDR2: LNHNV, YYDKDF (reference sequence). V was trimmed by 1 base and J by 6 bases, leaving 4 bases between them. CDR3 sequence (DNA): TGTGCCACCAGCAGAGTCGGCGAGCAGTACTTC. Its translation is CATSRVGEQYF.

The chain has TRBV18 and TRBJ1-3; possible D gene TRBD1, 5 bases. Germline values: CDR1 KGHSH, CDR2 LQKENI. This CDR3 is 18 amino acids long. V was shortened by 3 bases and J by 0 bases, with 18 bases between the two germline ends. CDR3 protein: CASSPPRPGSFSGNTIYF. The CDR3 DNA reads as TGTGCCAGCTCACCGCCCCGGCCAGGGTCATTCTCTGGAAACACCATATATTTT.

The chain carries TRBV4-2 and TRBJ2-7, with 7 positions matching TRBD2. Trimming took 0 bases from V and 9 from J; bases not matched to a gene: 11. The CDR3 has 15 residues. Germline CDR1 reads LGHNA; CDR2 reads YNFKEQ. The CDR3 DNA sequence: TGTGCCAGCAGCCAAGATAAACGGGGAGGGAGGACGCAGTACTTC. This translates into CASSQDKRGGRTQYF.

CDR3 protein: CASSFGQGEAFF. For the CDR3, the DNA is TGTGCCAGCAGTTTTGGACAGGGAGAAGCTTTCTTT. V usage is TRBV12-3 or TRBV12-4 and J usage is TRBJ1-1; 8 bases fit TRBD1. J was trimmed by 8 bases and V by 3 bases; bases with no gene match: 2. CDR3 length: 12 amino acids.

The DNA for the CDR3 is TGTGCCAGCAGCGTCACCGCCGGGACAGGATCCTACGAGCAGTACTTC. It specifies CASSVTAGTGSYEQYF. The V call is TRBV9, the J call TRBJ2-7, with 8 positions matching TRBD1. The germline V gene encodes CDR1 SGDLS and CDR2 YYNGEE. Losses at the gene ends were 2 bases for V and 1 base for J; bases not matched to a gene: 8. The CDR3 runs to 16 residues.

This clone has a single count. The chain carries TRBV7-2 and TRBJ1-3; D unresolved. The CDR3 runs to 15 residues. Trimming took 3 bases from V and 0 from J, leaving 9 bases between them. Germline V gene lookup returns CDR1 SGHTA and CDR2 FQGNSA. The CDR3 reads CASSFDGNSGNTIYF. The CDR3 DNA reads as TGTGCCAGCAGCTTCGACGGGAACTCTGGAAACACCATATATTTT. Using reference TRBV7-2 and TRBJ1-3 for the parts outside the CDR3, the full variable domain is GAGVSQSPSNKVTEKGKDVELRCDPISGHTALYWYRQSLGQGLEFLIYFQGNSAPDKSGLPSDRFSAERTGGSVSTLTIQRTQQEDSAVYLCASSFDGNSGNTIYFGEGSWLTVV.

The chain links TRBV21-1 to TRBJ2-7; the table calls TRBD1, which could not be checked here. TRBV21-1 is a known pseudogene. CDR3 length: 14 amino acids. This CDR3 is CASSWGQVANEQYF. The DNA for the CDR3 is TGTGCCAGCAGCTGGGGACAGGTTGCAAACGAGCAGTACTTC.

The CDR3 sequence is CASSLLGRTFNQPQHF. In DNA form, the CDR3 reads TGTGCCAGCAGTTTATTGGGCAGAACTTTTAATCAGCCCCAGCATTTT. The V gene is TRBV28, the J gene TRBJ1-5; D is ambiguous. V was trimmed by 1 base and J by 4 bases, leaving 14 bases between them. Germline V lookup: CDR1 MDHEN, CDR2 SYDVKM. The CDR3 is 16 amino acids.

This chain uses TRBV6-5 with TRBJ1-2; 9 bases map to TRBD1. CDR3 length: 14 amino acids. CDR1 is MNHEY and CDR2 is SVGAGI in the germline V gene. After removal of 2 bases from V and 8 bases from J, the junction contained 6 bases not matched to a gene. CDR3 sequence (DNA): TGTGCCAGCAGTTACGGCGGGACAGGGCGAGGCTACACCTTC. Translating gives CASSYGGTGRGYTF.

The chain combines TRBV19 with TRBJ2-5, with TRBD2 matching over 7 bases. CDR1 and CDR2 (germline): LNHDA, SQIVND (reference sequence). The CDR3 consists of 16 residues. V gave up 3 bases and J gave up 2 bases; unmatched junction bases: 9. CDR3 in DNA: TGTGCCAGTAGTATGCGGGCGGGAGCTGGACAAGAGACCCAGTACTTC. It codes for CASSMRAGAGQETQYF. Combining the CDR3 with reference TRBV19 and TRBJ2-5 gives the whole variable domain DGGITQSPKYLFRKEGQNVTLSCEQNLNHDAMYWYRQDPGQGLRLIYYSQIVNDFQKGDIAEGYSVSREKKESFPLTVTSAQKNPTAFYLCASSMRAGAGQETQYFGPGTRLLVL.

In this sample, this clone turned up a few times. This sequence joins TRBV27 and TRBJ2-1, with 9 bases matching TRBD2. J gave up 5 bases and V 5 bases, and 10 bases lay outside the gene matches. The CDR3 covers 16 residues. The germline V gene encodes CDR1 MNHEY and CDR2 SMNVEV (reference sequence). The CDR3 nucleotides read TGTGCCAGCAGTCCCACCCTAGCGGGGCTTGACAATGAGCAGTTCTTC. Translated: CASSPTLAGLDNEQFF.

The chain has TRBV20-1 and TRBJ2-7; 12 bases are shared with TRBD2. J was trimmed by 2 bases and V by 3 bases; bases with no gene match: 5. The CDR3 contains 15 residues. Germline V gene sequence: CDR1 DFQATT, CDR2 SNEGSKA (reference sequence). The CDR3 spells CSASGTSGQAYEQYF. The DNA for the CDR3 is TGCAGTGCTAGTGGGACTAGCGGGCAGGCCTACGAGCAGTACTTC.

J is TRBJ2-5 and V is TRBV10-3; 10 bases are a match to TRBD2. The CDR3 spans 15 residues. J was trimmed by 5 bases and V by 3 bases; bases with no gene match: 6. Germline assignment: CDR1 ENHRY and CDR2 SYGVKD. The CDR3 here is CAISERAGGGETQYF. The CDR3 nucleotides are TGTGCCATCAGTGAAAGAGCGGGAGGGGGGGAGACCCAGTACTTC.

The rearrangement joins TRBV28 to TRBJ1-3; D possibly corresponds to TRBD1 (5 bases). Looked up from germline, CDR1 is MDHEN and CDR2 is SYDVKM. The CDR3 extends over 15 amino acids. Trimming left V 6 bases short and J 3 bases short, with 15 bases between. CDR3 nucleotide sequence: TGTGCCAGCAGCACTCACCGGGACTTTGGAAACACCATATATTTT. The encoded protein is CASSTHRDFGNTIYF.